This note documents a single T cell receptor (beta chain) sequence. No antigen is known for it. The length of the CDR3 is 15 residues. Trimming removed 0 bases at V and 0 bases at J, with 9 bases between. CDR1 is SGDLS and CDR2 is YYNGEE in the germline V gene. Repertoires were generated with immunoSEQ multiplex PCR, while TCRdb's copy carries only in-frame clones and drops some. The sample yields about 59,000 clones, just under 80% seen once. The sample is drawn from a study of T cells in tumors after PD-1 blockade. Study as a whole: Each patient got pembrolizumab 200 mg every 3 weeks or cemiplimab 350 mg every 2 weeks. Some patients also took daily vismodegib 150 mg during anti-PD-1 treatment. Blood samples averaged roughly 110,000 templates (range roughly 24,000-280,000) and more than 35,000 unique clonotypes.

The study's findings and limits: Some novel exhausted tumor clones appeared in pre-treatment blood, suggesting peripheral recruitment.

The receptor was isolated from a human donor with basal cell carcinoma. The sample here was PBMCs, taken before anti-PD-1 treatment. This sequence joins TRBV9 and TRBJ1-1; D uncertain. The CDR3 region is CASSVGQRMNTEAFF. CDR3 coding DNA: TGTGCCAGCAGCGTAGGTCAGCGAATGAACACTGAAGCTTTCTTT. Full variable domain (rest looked up from reference TRBV9 and TRBJ1-1): DSGVTQTPKHLITATGQRVTLRCSPRSGDLSVYWYQQSLDQGLQFLIQYYNGEERAKGNILERFSAQQFPDLHSELNLSSLELGDSALYFCASSVGQRMNTEAFFGQGTRLTVV.